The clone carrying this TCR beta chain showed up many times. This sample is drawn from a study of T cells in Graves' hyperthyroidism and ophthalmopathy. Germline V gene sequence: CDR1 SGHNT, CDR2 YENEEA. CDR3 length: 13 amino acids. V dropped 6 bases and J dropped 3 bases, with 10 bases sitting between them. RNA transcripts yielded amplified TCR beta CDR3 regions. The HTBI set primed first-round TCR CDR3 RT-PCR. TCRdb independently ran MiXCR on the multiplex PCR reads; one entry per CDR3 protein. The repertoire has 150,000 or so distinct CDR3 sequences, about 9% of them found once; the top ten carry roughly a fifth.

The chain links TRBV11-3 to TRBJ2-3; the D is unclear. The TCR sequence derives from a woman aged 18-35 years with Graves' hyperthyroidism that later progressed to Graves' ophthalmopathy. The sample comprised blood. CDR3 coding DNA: TGTGCCAGCAGTAATAGTCCAACAGATACGCAGTATTTT. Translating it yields CASSNSPTDTQYF.